Below, 20 T cell receptor beta chains from the same sample are listed, as sequenced in a study of cytomegalovirus exposure and HLA in healthy donors. PCR involved 60 Vbeta and 13 Jbeta primers. TCRdb keeps only in-frame clones here, not all; method: immunoSEQ multiplex PCR. This table has about 94,000 clones, approximately 80% appearing once. The sample was PBMCs. The origin of the receptors is a human donor in good health.

This clone was found a few times. J is TRBJ2-7 and V is TRBV5-6, with 7 bases matching TRBD2. The CDR3 consists of 15 residues. Germline V gene data show CDR1 as SGHDT and CDR2 as YYEEEE. V was clipped by 4 bases and J by 0 bases; unmatched bases: 7. The chain's CDR3 is CASSPYGGSSYEQYF. DNA of the CDR3: TGTGCCAGCAGCCCCTACGGGGGGAGCTCCTACGAGCAGTACTTC. Full variable domain (missing parts from reference TRBV5-6 and TRBJ2-7): DAGVTQSPTHLIKTRGQQVTLRCSPKSGHDTVSWYQQALGQGPQFIFQYYEEEERQRGNFPDRFSGHQFPNYSSELNVNALLLGDSALYLCASSPYGGSSYEQYFGPGTRLTVT.

This chain connects TRBV9 to TRBJ2-3; TRBD1 agrees at 8 bases. The V gene's germline CDR1 is SGDLS and CDR2 YYNGEE. The trim removed 4 bases at V and 3 bases at J, leaving 4 bases unmatched. There are 14 residues in the CDR3. The DNA for the CDR3 is TGTGCCAGCAGCCAGACAGGGGTTACAGATACGCAGTATTTT. Residues: CASSQTGVTDTQYF.

The V and J genes are TRBV5-1 and TRBJ2-7, with TRBD2 matching 7 bases. Unmatched junction bases numbered 6, after V lost 4 bases and J lost 2 bases. The CDR3 is 14 amino acids. The germline V gene encodes CDR1 SGHRS and CDR2 YFSETQ. CDR3 nucleotide sequence: TGCGCCAGCAGCCCGACTAGCTTAACCTACGAGCAGTACTTC. The encoded protein is CASSPTSLTYEQYF.

CDR3 coding DNA: TGCGCCAGCAAGGGAGGGGACCGACCCGTCTACGAGCAGTACTTC. Translation gives CASKGGDRPVYEQYF. The chain has TRBV23-1 and TRBJ2-7, with 7 positions matching TRBD2. TRBV23-1 is sorted into the ORF group, with uncertain function. The CDR3 is made up of 15 amino acids. Germline trimming cut 7 bases from V and 3 bases from J; bases unmatched to any gene: 12.

The chain combines TRBV5-1 with TRBJ2-3; 9 bases fit TRBD1. Trimming removed 0 bases from V and 3 bases from J; junction bases left unmatched: 2. This CDR3 contains 15 residues. Germline V gene sequence: CDR1 SGHRS, CDR2 YFSETQ. CDR3 DNA sequence: TGCGCCAGCAGCTTGGAGGGACAGGGAACAGATACGCAGTATTTT. This encodes CASSLEGQGTDTQYF.

There are a few counts of this clone. The chain is built from TRBV5-1 and TRBJ2-3, with TRBD2 matching over 7 bases. J was trimmed by 4 bases and V by 4 bases; bases with no gene match: 9. The CDR3 is 15 amino acids. Looked up from germline, CDR1 is SGHRS and CDR2 is YFSETQ. The CDR3 DNA follows: TGCGCCAGCAGCCCGGGGGGAGCTGGGGCAGATACGCAGTATTTT. Its protein is CASSPGGAGADTQYF.

This chain connects TRBV11-2 to TRBJ1-2; D gene uncertain. Looked up from germline, CDR1 is SGHAT and CDR2 is FQNNGV. V was cut by 5 bases and J by 5 bases, with 18 bases left in between. The CDR3 is made up of 15 amino acids. This CDR3 is CASSRAGFPSYGYTF. As DNA, the CDR3 is TGTGCCAGCAGCCGCGCGGGCTTTCCCTCTTATGGCTACACCTTC.

This chain links TRBV5-6 with TRBJ2-7; 8 nucleotides match TRBD1. V lost 4 bases, J lost 0 bases, and 6 bases stayed unmatched. This CDR3 region has 15 residues. Germline CDR1 reads SGHDT; CDR2 reads YYEEEE. CDR3 sequence reads: CASSARDRLSYEQYF. The CDR3 DNA sequence: TGTGCCAGCAGCGCCCGGGACAGGCTCTCCTACGAGCAGTACTTC.

The chain links TRBV4-3 to TRBJ2-5; a possible D gene is TRBD1 (6 bases). The DNA end favors TRBJ2-7, so the J call may be wrong. The CDR3 is 16 amino acids. Germline CDR1 is LGHNA and CDR2 is YSLEER. CDR3 coding DNA: TGCGCCAGCAGCCTAGCAGCTTCGACAGGAGTCGACGAGCAGTACTTC. It yields the protein CASSLAASTGVDEQYF.

This clone was observed once. This chain uses TRBV7-8 with TRBJ2-6, with TRBD1 matching 8 bases. This CDR3 region has 18 residues. The J segment lost 0 bases and the V segment lost 5 bases, leaving 9 bases of the junction unmatched. CDR1 SGHVS and CDR2 FQNEAQ come from the germline V gene. CDR3 in amino acids: CASSPRTGQGSGANVLTF. CDR3 DNA: TGTGCCAGCAGCCCAAGGACAGGGCAGGGCTCTGGGGCCAACGTCCTGACTTTC. The whole variable domain, filled in from reference TRBV7-8 and TRBJ2-6, reads GAGVSQSPRYKVAKRGQDVALRCDPISGHVSLFWYQQALGQGPEFLTYFQNEAQLDKSGLPSDRFFAERPEGSVSTLKIQRTQQEDSAVYLCASSPRTGQGSGANVLTFGAGSRLTVL.

V is TRBV28 and J is TRBJ1-5; possible D gene TRBD1, 6 bases. Germline-derived CDR1 and CDR2 are MDHEN and SYDVKM. V shed 7 bases and J shed 6 bases, with 10 bases lying between them. This CDR3 region has 12 residues. In DNA, the CDR3 is TGTGCCAGCACAGGGGCCGGTCAGCCCCAGCATTTT. Protein: CASTGAGQPQHF.

The chain combines TRBV4-1 with TRBJ1-1; no clear D. This CDR3 has 16 residues. V lost 2 bases and J lost 0, with 13 bases in between. Per germline, CDR1 MGHRA and CDR2 YSYEKL. DNA of the CDR3: TGCGCCAGCAGCCAAAACCTCGGGTCGATGAACACTGAAGCTTTCTTT. Encoded protein: CASSQNLGSMNTEAFF.

The chain links TRBV5-4 to TRBJ2-5; TRBD2 agrees at 11 bases. The CDR3 runs 14 residues. Unmatched junction bases numbered 8, after V lost 9 bases and J lost 4 bases. Germline assignment: CDR1 SGHNT and CDR2 YYREEE (reference sequence). The CDR3 DNA follows: TGTGCCATTGTAGCGGGGGGGCCGCGAGAGACCCAGTACTTC. This translates into CAIVAGGPRETQYF.

This clone has a handful of counts. This CDR3 is also generated by other DNA sequences in the sample. V gene TRBV11-3 combines with J gene TRBJ1-3, with TRBD1 matching 10 bases. The CDR3 sequence is 15 residues long. CDR1 SGHNT and CDR2 YENEEA come from the germline V gene. V shed 5 bases and J 2 bases; nucleotides not matched to a gene: 3. The CDR3 DNA follows: TGTGCCAGCAGCCCGGGACAGGGGCCTGGAAACACCATATATTTT. It specifies CASSPGQGPGNTIYF.

The V and J genes are TRBV2 and TRBJ1-6; 10 bases are shared with TRBD1. J was trimmed by 7 bases and V by 5 bases; bases with no gene match: 2. The length of the CDR3 is 14 residues. Per germline, CDR1 SNHLY and CDR2 FYNNEI. This CDR3 reads CASSWDRGNSPLHF. The DNA of the CDR3 is TGTGCCAGCAGTTGGGACAGGGGCAATTCACCCCTCCACTTT. The variable domain in full, with the rest retrieved from reference TRBV2 and TRBJ1-6, is EPEVTQTPSHQVTQMGQEVILRCVPISNHLYFYWYRQILGQKVEFLVSFYNNEISEKSEIFDDQFSVERPDGSNFTLKIRSTKLEDSAMYFCASSWDRGNSPLHFGNGTRLTVT.

The V call is TRBV5-6, the J call TRBJ2-2; D gene uncertain. Trimming removed 1 base at V and 0 bases at J, with 10 bases between. Germline V gives CDR1 SGHDT, CDR2 YYEEEE. There are 16 residues in the CDR3. CDR3 sequence: CASSLYETANTGELFF. The DNA for the CDR3 is TGTGCCAGCAGCTTGTACGAAACAGCGAACACCGGGGAGCTGTTTTTT.

V usage is TRBV6-6 and J usage is TRBJ2-7, with D maybe TRBD1 (7 bases). The CDR3 consists of 15 residues. Looked up from germline, CDR1 is MNHNY and CDR2 is SVGAGI (reference sequence). The V and J ends lost 7 bases and 9 bases respectively, with 25 bases between them. The CDR3 DNA reads as TGTGCCAGCACCGAGGGGGCCTTTGCCCGACTAGGGCAGTACTTC. It translates to CASTEGAFARLGQYF.

V gene TRBV5-6 combines with J gene TRBJ2-1; the D gene is possibly TRBD1 (5 bases). The CDR3 totals 12 residues. Trimming cost V 1 base and J 8 bases, with 7 bases left between them. Germline CDR1 is SGHDT and CDR2 is YYEEEE. CDR3 residues: CASSLQGDEQFF. The CDR3 nucleotides are TGTGCCAGCAGCTTGCAGGGCGATGAGCAGTTCTTC.

This rearrangement joins TRBV5-1 to TRBJ2-7, with D maybe TRBD2 (6 bases). The CDR3 consists of 15 residues. Germline CDR1 is SGHRS and CDR2 is YFSETQ. V lost 0 bases to trimming and J lost 0 bases, with 10 bases between them. CDR3 nucleotides: TGCGCCAGCAGCTTGGATGGGAGGAGCTCCTACGAGCAGTACTTC. This sequence encodes CASSLDGRSSYEQYF.

The chain has TRBV19 and TRBJ2-3, with 9 bases aligning to TRBD2. Germline V gene data show CDR1 as LNHDA and CDR2 as SQIVND (reference sequence). The CDR3 has 16 amino acids. V dropped 3 bases and J dropped 2; count of bases not matched to a gene: 6. The CDR3 is CASSIWAGGPTDTQYF. In nucleotides, the CDR3 is TGTGCCAGTAGTATCTGGGCGGGAGGGCCCACAGATACGCAGTATTTT.